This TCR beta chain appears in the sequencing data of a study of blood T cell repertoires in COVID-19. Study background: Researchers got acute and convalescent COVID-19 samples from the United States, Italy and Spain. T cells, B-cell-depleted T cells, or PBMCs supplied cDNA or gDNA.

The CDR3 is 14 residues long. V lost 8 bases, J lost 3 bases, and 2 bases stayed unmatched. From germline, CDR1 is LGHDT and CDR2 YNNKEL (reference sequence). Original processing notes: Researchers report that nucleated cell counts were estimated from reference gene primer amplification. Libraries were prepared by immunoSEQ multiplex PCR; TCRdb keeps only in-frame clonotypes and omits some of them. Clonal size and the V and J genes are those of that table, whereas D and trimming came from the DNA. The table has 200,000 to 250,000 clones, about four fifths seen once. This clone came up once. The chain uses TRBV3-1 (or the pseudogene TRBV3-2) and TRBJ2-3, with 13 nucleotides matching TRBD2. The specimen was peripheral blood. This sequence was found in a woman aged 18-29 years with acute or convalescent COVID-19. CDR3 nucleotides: TGTGCCAGCGCGGGACTAGCGGGAACAGATACGCAGTATTTT. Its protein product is CASAGLAGTDTQYF.